Listed below are T cell receptor beta chains from one sample, sequenced in a study of T cells in tuberculosis. Data came from immunoSEQ multiplex PCR; TCRdb stores just in-frame clones and leaves some out. The sample consists of more than 30,000 clones, around 97% of them appearing once. The material sequenced was PBMCs. These receptors were collected from a donor between 10 and 29 years old with latent tuberculosis or without tuberculosis infection. Both conserved end residues are part of each CDR3. A D gene is named only where the DNA matches it firmly. Expanded clones are given a class, and other clones once, few, many or no size at all.

-,TRBJ2-1,-,TRBV4-2,CASSQAGLTFVNDEQFF,TGTGCCAGCAGCCAAGCCGGACTCACCTTCGTTAACGATGAGCAGTTCTTC
-,TRBJ1-3,-,TRBV9,CASSVGIGSSGNTIYF,TGTGCCAGCAGCGTAGGAATTGGGAGCTCTGGAAACACCATATATTTT
-,TRBJ1-2,-,TRBV12-5,CASGLYSTGYTF,TGTGCTAGTGGTTTGTACAGCACAGGCTACACCTTC
-,TRBJ1-3,TRBD1,TRBV2,CASSTGDSGNTIYF,TGTGCCAGCAGCACAGGGGACTCTGGAAACACCATATATTTT
-,TRBJ2-5,-,TRBV27,CASRYTGQETQYF,TGTGCCAGCAGGTACACAGGGCAAGAGACCCAGTACTTC
-,TRBJ1-2,-,TRBV19,CAIALPSYGYTF,TGTGCCATCGCACTCCCAAGTTATGGCTACACCTTC
-,TRBJ2-7,TRBD2,TRBV13,CASQLAGGTYEQYF,TGTGCCAGCCAGTTAGCGGGGGGAACCTACGAGCAGTACTTC
-,TRBJ1-2,-,TRBV2,CASRGRASGYTF,TGTGCCTCCCGGGGGAGGGCCTCTGGCTACACCTTC
-,TRBJ2-7,-,TRBV5-1,CASSLDSLTYEQYF,TGCGCCAGCAGCCTGGACAGTCTGACCTACGAGCAGTACTTC
-,TRBJ1-1,-,TRBV15,CATSRAELGTEAFF,TGTGCCACCAGCAGAGCCGAACTCGGGACTGAAGCTTTCTTT
-,TRBJ1-2,-,TRBV27,CASSLRQSYGYTF,TGTGCCAGCAGTTTGAGACAGAGCTATGGCTACACCTTC
once,TRBJ1-2,TRBD1,TRBV5-1,CASRQRSYTGERHYGYTF,TGCGCCAGCAGGCAACGGTCTTATACAGGGGAACGTCACTATGGCTACACCTTC
-,TRBJ1-4,-,TRBV4-2,CASSQSTATPGSGNEKLFF,TGTGCCAGCAGCCAATCTACAGCCACCCCCGGGAGTGGTAATGAAAAACTGTTTTTT
-,TRBJ2-1,-,TRBV21-1,CASSKGGVFRHSGNEQFF,TGTGCCAGCAGCAAAGGGGGGGTTTTTAGACATTCTGGTAATGAGCAGTTCTTC
-,TRBJ2-5,-,TRBV6-1,CASIDSGLGLKTQYF,TGTGCCAGCATCGACTCGGGACTTGGTTTGAAGACCCAGTACTTC
-,TRBJ2-7,-,TRBV11-2,CASSLDRLAYEQYF,TGTGCCAGCAGCTTAGACAGACTAGCCTACGAGCAGTACTTC
once,TRBJ1-1,-,TRBV28,CASSLVVTEAFF,TGTGCCAGCAGTTTAGTCGTGACTGAAGCTTTCTTT
-,TRBJ1-1,TRBD1,TRBV11-2,CASSLVRGTGTSVEAFF,TGTGCCAGCAGCTTAGTGAGGGGGACAGGGACCTCCGTAGAAGCTTTCTTT
-,TRBJ2-1,-,TRBV5-1,CASSETVGSSYNEQFF,TGCGCCAGCAGCGAGACGGTCGGGAGCTCCTACAATGAGCAGTTCTTC
-,TRBJ2-2,TRBD1,TRBV7-3,CASSPKAGQGADTGELFF,TGTGCCAGCAGCCCAAAAGCGGGACAGGGGGCTGACACCGGGGAGCTGTTTTTT
once,TRBJ2-1,-,TRBV5-4,CASSLVGSGSYNEQFF,TGTGCCAGCAGCTTAGTAGGGAGTGGCTCCTACAATGAGCAGTTCTTC
-,TRBJ2-7,TRBD1,TRBV19,CASSIGQGVSYEQYF,TGTGCCAGTAGTATTGGACAGGGGGTGTCCTACGAGCAGTACTTC
-,TRBJ1-4,TRBD1,TRBV28,CASSLLRPGQGSTNEKLFF,TGTGCCAGCAGTCTTCTCCGGCCGGGACAGGGATCAACTAATGAAAAACTGTTTTTT
-,TRBJ2-7,-,TRBV6-5,CASSYSIGGQGREQYF,TGTGCCAGCAGTTACTCGATCGGGGGTCAGGGTCGCGAGCAGTACTTC
once,TRBJ2-5,TRBD2,TRBV18,CASSERFGGLTAETQYF,TGTGCCAGCTCAGAGCGGTTCGGGGGACTAACGGCAGAGACCCAGTACTTC
-,TRBJ1-2,-,TRBV6-1,CASSEVSRGYGYTF,TGTGCCAGCAGTGAAGTATCCAGGGGTTACGGCTACACCTTC
-,TRBJ2-7,-,TRBV25-1,CASSDQFSTRGSYEQYF,TGTGCCAGCAGTGACCAATTCTCTACCAGGGGTTCCTACGAGCAGTACTTC
-,TRBJ2-7,TRBD1,TRBV12-5,CASGVGQEVDEQYF,TGTGCTAGTGGTGTGGGACAGGAGGTTGACGAGCAGTACTTC
-,TRBJ1-2,-,TRBV6-5,CASSRQADYGYTF,TGTGCCAGCAGTCGACAGGCTGACTATGGCTACACCTTC
-,TRBJ2-7,TRBD1,TRBV15,CATSRDRSYEQYF,TGTGCCACCAGCAGGGACAGGTCCTACGAGCAGTACTTC
-,TRBJ1-2,-,TRBV9,CASSSNYGYTF,TGTGCCAGCAGCAGCAACTATGGCTACACCTTC